These T cell receptor beta chains were read from a single sample in a study of brain T cells in children with intractable seizures. Measured with immunoSEQ multiplex PCR; TCRdb has only the in-frame clones, and not every one. This table holds tens of thousands of clones, about 92% found once. Sequenced here: peripheral blood, sampled at surgery. The receptors come from a boy under two years old with tuberous sclerosis and intractable seizures. Each CDR3 is given with its conserved first and last residue. The order of the fields is D gene, clone size, J gene, V gene, CDR3 DNA, CDR3 protein. D genes are given only for firm matches. Rows give clone size only sometimes, using once, few, many, or a class for an expanded clone.

d_gene: -
abundance: -
j_gene: TRBJ2-1
v_gene: TRBV7-9
CDR3nt: TGTGCCAGCAGCTCCACCCGGGACTCCTACAATGAGCAGTTCTTC
CDR3aa: CASSSTRDSYNEQFF

d_gene: TRBD2
abundance: -
j_gene: TRBJ2-1
v_gene: TRBV4-1
CDR3nt: TGCGCCAGCAGCCCGGGACTAGCGGGAGGACCGACCTACAATGAGCAGTTCTTC
CDR3aa: CASSPGLAGGPTYNEQFF

d_gene: -
abundance: -
j_gene: TRBJ1-1
v_gene: TRBV11-1
CDR3nt: TGTGCCAGCAGCTTACTCAGGAACACTGAAGCTTTCTTT
CDR3aa: CASSLLRNTEAFF

d_gene: -
abundance: -
j_gene: TRBJ1-4
v_gene: TRBV9
CDR3nt: TGTGCCAGCAGCGAAACAGGGGAAAAACTGTTTTTT
CDR3aa: CASSETGEKLFF

d_gene: -
abundance: -
j_gene: TRBJ1-1
v_gene: TRBV27
CDR3nt: TGTGCCAGCAGTTTCCGGGCGAACACTGAAGCTTTCTTT
CDR3aa: CASSFRANTEAFF

d_gene: TRBD2
abundance: -
j_gene: TRBJ2-1
v_gene: TRBV18
CDR3nt: TGTGCCAGCTCACCACCCCGGACTAGCGGGAGGGCCAATGAGCAGTTCTTC
CDR3aa: CASSPPRTSGRANEQFF

d_gene: -
abundance: -
j_gene: TRBJ2-1
v_gene: TRBV25-1
CDR3nt: TGTGCCAGCAGTGAACTAATGACTAATAGGGGATACAATGAGCAGTTCTTC
CDR3aa: CASSELMTNRGYNEQFF

d_gene: -
abundance: -
j_gene: TRBJ2-7
v_gene: TRBV11-2
CDR3nt: TGTGCCAGCAGCTTAGATTACAGGGCGTTCTCCTACGAGCAGTACTTC
CDR3aa: CASSLDYRAFSYEQYF

d_gene: TRBD1
abundance: medium-sized
j_gene: TRBJ1-2
v_gene: TRBV7-9
CDR3nt: TGTGCCAGCAGCTCCGGACAGGGAAGCTATGGCTACACCTTC
CDR3aa: CASSSGQGSYGYTF

d_gene: -
abundance: once
j_gene: TRBJ2-7
v_gene: TRBV27
CDR3nt: TGTGCCAGCAGTTCCAGGGGAGTTTACTACGAGCAGTACTTC
CDR3aa: CASSSRGVYYEQYF

d_gene: TRBD2
abundance: -
j_gene: TRBJ2-7
v_gene: TRBV2
CDR3nt: TGTGCCAGCACACTAGCGGGAGTCTACGAGCAGTACTTC
CDR3aa: CASTLAGVYEQYF

d_gene: -
abundance: -
j_gene: TRBJ1-3
v_gene: TRBV11-2
CDR3nt: TGTGCCAGCAGCTTACAGGGGATGATTAAGGGAAACACCATATATTTT
CDR3aa: CASSLQGMIKGNTIYF

d_gene: -
abundance: -
j_gene: TRBJ1-1
v_gene: TRBV3-1/TRBV3-2
CDR3nt: TGTGCCAGCAGCCAAGATTTTGGGGTTTTCACTGAAGCTTTCTTT
CDR3aa: CASSQDFGVFTEAFF

d_gene: -
abundance: few
j_gene: TRBJ2-3
v_gene: TRBV5-1
CDR3nt: TGCGCCAGCAGCTTGGCTGGACCCACAGATACGCAGTATTTT
CDR3aa: CASSLAGPTDTQYF

d_gene: TRBD1
abundance: few
j_gene: TRBJ1-6
v_gene: TRBV5-3
CDR3nt: TGTGCCAGAAGCGGGTCGGGACAGGGTTATAATTCACCCCTCCACTTT
CDR3aa: CARSGSGQGYNSPLHF

d_gene: TRBD1
abundance: once
j_gene: TRBJ1-6
v_gene: TRBV5-5
CDR3nt: TGTGCCAGCAGCTGGGCCGGGACAGCTAATTCACCCCTCCACTTT
CDR3aa: CASSWAGTANSPLHF

d_gene: -
abundance: -
j_gene: TRBJ2-7
v_gene: TRBV18
CDR3nt: TGTGCCAGCACAACACTCCAGGGAGGAGGGAGCTCCTACGAGCAGTACTTC
CDR3aa: CASTTLQGGGSSYEQYF

d_gene: TRBD2
abundance: -
j_gene: TRBJ2-1
v_gene: TRBV5-1
CDR3nt: TGCGCCAGCAGCTCCTGGACTAGCAGTCGGGGAAGCTCCTACAATGAGCAGTTCTTC
CDR3aa: CASSSWTSSRGSSYNEQFF

d_gene: -
abundance: -
j_gene: TRBJ2-7
v_gene: TRBV3-1/TRBV3-2
CDR3nt: TGTGCCAGCAGCCACCCAAGATGGCCCTACGAGCAGTACTTC
CDR3aa: CASSHPRWPYEQYF

d_gene: -
abundance: -
j_gene: TRBJ1-2
v_gene: TRBV7-9
CDR3nt: TGTGCCAGCAGCTTAGTAATGGGTAGAGGACACCAAAACTATGGCTACACCTTC
CDR3aa: CASSLVMGRGHQNYGYTF

d_gene: -
abundance: -
j_gene: TRBJ2-7
v_gene: TRBV6-5
CDR3nt: TGTGCCAGCAGGCAGGGTCCCATCGCCTACGAGCAGTACTTC
CDR3aa: CASRQGPIAYEQYF

d_gene: -
abundance: -
j_gene: TRBJ1-4
v_gene: TRBV28
CDR3nt: TGTGCCAGCAGTTTTTTTAATCCCTCAAATGAAAAACTGTTTTTT
CDR3aa: CASSFFNPSNEKLFF

d_gene: TRBD1
abundance: -
j_gene: TRBJ1-1
v_gene: TRBV7-9
CDR3nt: TGTGCCAGCAGCTTAATACTACAGACAGGGGGAAGAGCTTTCTTT
CDR3aa: CASSLILQTGGRAFF

d_gene: TRBD1
abundance: -
j_gene: TRBJ1-1
v_gene: TRBV30
CDR3nt: TGTGCCTGGAGTCCCACGGACAGGGTGGACACTGAAGCTTTCTTT
CDR3aa: CAWSPTDRVDTEAFF

d_gene: -
abundance: -
j_gene: TRBJ1-5
v_gene: TRBV14
CDR3nt: TGTGCCACCGCGACTTACCTACAGGGCAGGTATCAGCCCCAGCATTTT
CDR3aa: CATATYLQGRYQPQHF

d_gene: -
abundance: once
j_gene: TRBJ1-2
v_gene: TRBV5-1
CDR3nt: TGCGCCAGCAGCTCCCCTGAGTTGTGGGATTATAACTATGGCTACACCTTC
CDR3aa: CASSSPELWDYNYGYTF

d_gene: TRBD2
abundance: once
j_gene: TRBJ2-2
v_gene: TRBV6-5
CDR3nt: TGTGCCAGCATCGTCGGACTAGCGGCCACCGGGGAGCTGTTTTTT
CDR3aa: CASIVGLAATGELFF

d_gene: TRBD1
abundance: once
j_gene: TRBJ1-4
v_gene: TRBV24-1
CDR3nt: TGTGCCACCAGTGATTCCGCGTTAACAGGGGGCACGAATGAAAAACTGTTTTTT
CDR3aa: CATSDSALTGGTNEKLFF

d_gene: TRBD2
abundance: -
j_gene: TRBJ2-7
v_gene: TRBV10-3
CDR3nt: TGTGCCATCAGTCCCAAAGCGGGAGGGATCGACGAGCAGTACTTC
CDR3aa: CAISPKAGGIDEQYF

d_gene: -
abundance: -
j_gene: TRBJ2-1
v_gene: TRBV5-1
CDR3nt: TGCGCCAGCCGGTCCTTCAGCTCCTACAATGAGCAGTTCTTC
CDR3aa: CASRSFSSYNEQFF

d_gene: TRBD1
abundance: -
j_gene: TRBJ2-7
v_gene: TRBV29-1
CDR3nt: TGCAGCGTTCAAGAGCAGGGGGCTTGGTACGAGCAGTACTTC
CDR3aa: CSVQEQGAWYEQYF

d_gene: -
abundance: -
j_gene: TRBJ2-1
v_gene: TRBV2
CDR3nt: TGTGCCAGCAGTGACCAGGAGGGGTTATACAATGAGCAGTTCTTC
CDR3aa: CASSDQEGLYNEQFF

d_gene: TRBD2
abundance: -
j_gene: TRBJ2-3
v_gene: TRBV9
CDR3nt: TGTGCCAGCAGCCACCGGATTAGCGGGGGGGCCTTAGATACGCAGTATTTT
CDR3aa: CASSHRISGGALDTQYF

d_gene: TRBD2
abundance: -
j_gene: TRBJ2-5
v_gene: TRBV4-1
CDR3nt: TGCGCCAGCAGCCAAGACGGGACTAGCGGGAGTGAGACCCAGTACTTC
CDR3aa: CASSQDGTSGSETQYF

d_gene: TRBD2
abundance: -
j_gene: TRBJ2-2
v_gene: TRBV24-1
CDR3nt: TGTGCCACCAGTGATCCGACTAGCGGGTGGAACACCGGGGAGCTGTTTTTT
CDR3aa: CATSDPTSGWNTGELFF

d_gene: TRBD1
abundance: -
j_gene: TRBJ2-1
v_gene: TRBV7-6
CDR3nt: TGTGCCAGCAGCTTATCCCGGGACAGCTCCTACAATGAGCAGTTCTTC
CDR3aa: CASSLSRDSSYNEQFF

d_gene: TRBD1
abundance: once
j_gene: TRBJ1-2
v_gene: TRBV11-2
CDR3nt: TGTGCCAGCAGCTCGACGGGACAGGGATTTTATGGCTACACCTTC
CDR3aa: CASSSTGQGFYGYTF

d_gene: -
abundance: once
j_gene: TRBJ1-1
v_gene: TRBV15
CDR3nt: TGTGCCACCAGCAGAGATCTGGCCGATGGGGCTGAAGCTTTCTTT
CDR3aa: CATSRDLADGAEAFF

d_gene: -
abundance: -
j_gene: TRBJ2-5
v_gene: TRBV29-1
CDR3nt: TGCAGCGTTGAATGGGGAAGGGTGGAGACCCAGTACTTC
CDR3aa: CSVEWGRVETQYF

d_gene: -
abundance: -
j_gene: TRBJ1-1
v_gene: TRBV24-1
CDR3nt: TGTGCCACCAGTGATCCCGGATCTGAAGCTTTCTTT
CDR3aa: CATSDPGSEAFF

d_gene: -
abundance: -
j_gene: TRBJ2-7
v_gene: TRBV6-1
CDR3nt: TGTGCCAGCAGTGAAGGAACAGGGTGGTCGTACGAGCAGTACTTC
CDR3aa: CASSEGTGWSYEQYF

d_gene: -
abundance: -
j_gene: TRBJ1-1
v_gene: TRBV30
CDR3nt: TGTGCCTGGAGATCTCAGGTAACAGGCGCTTTCTTT
CDR3aa: CAWRSQVTGAFF

d_gene: TRBD2
abundance: -
j_gene: TRBJ2-1
v_gene: TRBV5-4
CDR3nt: TGTGCCAGCAACCCCGGGGGACTAGCGGTATACAATGAGCAGTTCTTC
CDR3aa: CASNPGGLAVYNEQFF

d_gene: -
abundance: -
j_gene: TRBJ2-2
v_gene: TRBV7-8
CDR3nt: TGTGCCAGCAGCTTAGTCAGGAACACCGGGGAGCTGTTTTTT
CDR3aa: CASSLVRNTGELFF

d_gene: -
abundance: -
j_gene: TRBJ1-6
v_gene: TRBV3-1/TRBV3-2
CDR3nt: TGTGCCAGCAGCCAAGGTTATTCCGCGGCTAATTCACCCCTCCACTTT
CDR3aa: CASSQGYSAANSPLHF

d_gene: -
abundance: -
j_gene: TRBJ1-5
v_gene: TRBV2
CDR3nt: TGTGCCAGCAGTGACACTCGAGGTGGGGGGGTCAATCAGCCCCAGCATTTT
CDR3aa: CASSDTRGGGVNQPQHF

d_gene: -
abundance: -
j_gene: TRBJ2-7
v_gene: TRBV11-2
CDR3nt: TGTGCCAGCAGCCCAATAGCGGTTCTATCCTACGAGCAGTACTTC
CDR3aa: CASSPIAVLSYEQYF

d_gene: -
abundance: -
j_gene: TRBJ1-3
v_gene: TRBV19
CDR3nt: TGTGCCAGTAGTCCCCAGGGAGTCGCGCACTCTGGAAACACCATATATTTT
CDR3aa: CASSPQGVAHSGNTIYF

d_gene: TRBD1
abundance: -
j_gene: TRBJ2-2
v_gene: TRBV5-6
CDR3nt: TGTGCCAGCAGCCCCGGGACAGGGCCCCCCGGGGAGCTGTTTTTT
CDR3aa: CASSPGTGPPGELFF

d_gene: TRBD2
abundance: -
j_gene: TRBJ2-7
v_gene: TRBV29-1
CDR3nt: TGCAGCGGCTTACTAGCGGGGGGATACGAGCAGTACTTC
CDR3aa: CSGLLAGGYEQYF

d_gene: TRBD1
abundance: -
j_gene: TRBJ2-3
v_gene: TRBV9
CDR3nt: TGTGCCAGCGGCCGATCCCCGCAGGGGGCAGATACGCAGTATTTT
CDR3aa: CASGRSPQGADTQYF

d_gene: TRBD2
abundance: -
j_gene: TRBJ2-1
v_gene: TRBV12-5
CDR3nt: TGTGCTAGTGGTTTGTCGGGACTAGCGGGAGCAAATGAGCAGTTCTTC
CDR3aa: CASGLSGLAGANEQFF

d_gene: TRBD2
abundance: -
j_gene: TRBJ2-3
v_gene: TRBV2
CDR3nt: TGTGCCAGCAGTGTCGAACTAGCGGAAACAGATACGCAGTATTTT
CDR3aa: CASSVELAETDTQYF